These 22 T cell receptor beta chains were all obtained from the same sample, sequenced in a study of PD-L1 blockade in urothelial cancer. TCRdb's table, derived via immunoSEQ multiplex PCR, lists solely in-frame clones and lacks some. Among about 76,000 clones listed, around 93% were seen once. Time point noted: peripheral blood 6 weeks after treatment start. The sample was PBMCs, taken around atezolizumab (anti-PD-L1) treatment. The receptors originated from a woman older than 75 with urothelial cancer.

V gene TRBV15 combines with J gene TRBJ2-1, with D uncertain. Germline V gene data show CDR1 as LNHNV and CDR2 as YYDKDF (reference sequence). Trimming cost V 8 bases and J 6 bases, with 17 bases left between them. CDR3 length: 14 residues. DNA for the CDR3: TGTGCCACCCGCCCCGTCGACTCCGTCAATGAGCAGTTCTTC. Translation: CATRPVDSVNEQFF.

V usage is TRBV30 and J usage is TRBJ1-2; TRBD1 matches at 9 bases. V was pared by 3 bases and J by 0 bases, with 8 bases of the junction left unmatched. Germline assignment: CDR1 GTSNPN and CDR2 SVGIG (reference sequence). The CDR3 loop spans 16 amino acids. The chain's CDR3 is CAWSLPGQGTNYGYTF. DNA for the CDR3: TGTGCCTGGAGCCTGCCGGGACAGGGCACTAACTATGGCTACACCTTC.

This clone was found once. The rearrangement uses TRBV2 and TRBJ2-2, with unresolved D. Germline values: CDR1 SNHLY, CDR2 FYNNEI. Trimming shortened V by 1 base and J by 1 base, and 7 bases separated the two germline ends. This CDR3 region has 15 residues. CDR3 DNA: TGTGCCAGCAGTGAAGTTTCCGGGAACACCGGGGAGCTGTTTTTT. As protein: CASSEVSGNTGELFF.

Here the CDR3 reads CASSSLGRESYNEQFF. CDR3 DNA: TGTGCCAGCAGTTCGCTTGGTCGGGAGTCCTACAATGAGCAGTTCTTC. This chain joins TRBV2 and TRBJ2-1, with a weak D call TRBD2 (6 bases). CDR1 and CDR2 from the germline V gene are SNHLY and FYNNEI. The V end lost 5 bases, the J end lost 1 base, and 15 bases lay between the germline ends. The CDR3 is 16 amino acids.

J is TRBJ2-1 and V is TRBV5-4, with TRBD2 matching 8 bases. The CDR3 runs to 15 residues. Germline-derived CDR1 and CDR2 are SGHNT and YYREEE (reference sequence). The junction had 3 bases not matched to a gene; V was cut back by 2 bases and J by 2 bases. CDR3 in amino acids: CASSFSGTAYNEQFF. In nucleotides, the CDR3 is TGTGCCAGCAGCTTTAGCGGGACCGCCTACAATGAGCAGTTCTTC.

This sequence joins TRBV28 and TRBJ2-1; D call uncertain. Germline V gene data show CDR1 as MDHEN and CDR2 as SYDVKM. V was cut by 3 bases and J by 9 bases, with 9 bases left in between. There are 12 residues in the CDR3. CDR3 sequence: CASSLLLTEQFF. The CDR3 nucleotides read TGTGCCAGCAGTTTGTTACTCACTGAGCAGTTCTTC.

This sequence joins TRBV19 and TRBJ1-2; TRBD1 matches at 9 bases. With 10 bases clipped from V and 8 bases from J, the junction kept 5 bases outside the gene matches. The germline CDR1 and CDR2 sequences are LNHDA and SQIVND (reference sequence). The CDR3 runs to 11 residues. The chain's CDR3 is CATRTGEGYTF. The CDR3 DNA is TGTGCCACTAGGACAGGGGAAGGCTACACCTTC.

The CDR3 sequence is CASSLGVDQPQHF. CDR3 bases: TGTGCCAGCAGCTTGGGTGTCGATCAGCCCCAGCATTTT. The V call is TRBV5-6, the J call TRBJ1-5; D is ambiguous. CDR3 length: 13 residues. Trimming took 0 bases from V and 5 from J, leaving 6 bases between them. Germline CDR1 is SGHDT and CDR2 is YYEEEE.

V is TRBV28 and J is TRBJ1-5, with 8 bases that match TRBD1. Germline CDR1 and CDR2: MDHEN and SYDVKM. This CDR3 is built from 17 residues. Trimming removed 9 bases from V and 2 bases from J; junction bases left unmatched: 15. CDR3 region: CASHYMTGDARNQPQHF. CDR3 coding DNA: TGTGCCAGTCACTACATGACAGGGGACGCTCGCAATCAGCCCCAGCATTTT.

The J gene is TRBJ1-2, the V gene TRBV5-4; D is possibly TRBD1 (6 bases). V lost 0 bases and J lost 8, with 8 bases in between. CDR3 length: 12 residues. The germline V gene has CDR1 SGHNT and CDR2 YYREEE (reference sequence). CDR3 coding DNA: TGTGCCAGCAGCTTGGACAGGGCGGGCTACACCTTC. This translates into CASSLDRAGYTF.

This rearrangement joins TRBV11-3 to TRBJ1-2, with 8 positions matching TRBD1. Germline CDR1 SGHNT, CDR2 YENEEA. The trim removed 5 bases at V and 4 bases at J, leaving 15 bases unmatched. This CDR3 contains 17 residues. The CDR3: CASSDQDREGYGYGYTF. Written as DNA, the CDR3 is TGTGCCAGCAGCGACCAGGACAGGGAGGGTTACGGCTATGGCTACACCTTC.

The chain combines TRBV18 with TRBJ2-5, with 7 bases that match TRBD1. CDR1 is KGHSH, CDR2 LQKENI, per germline. The CDR3 spans 15 residues. V lost 2 bases, J lost 1 base, and 4 bases stayed unmatched. The CDR3 reads CASSPYSGGQETQYF. The CDR3 DNA is TGTGCCAGCTCACCATACTCAGGGGGCCAAGAGACCCAGTACTTC.

V gene TRBV27 combines with J gene TRBJ2-7; 8 nucleotides agree with TRBD1. The CDR3 is 15 amino acids. J lost 6 bases, V lost 1 base, and 8 bases had no gene match. Germline loops: CDR1 MNHEY, CDR2 SMNVEV (reference sequence). The CDR3 DNA reads TGTGCCAGCAGTTTATTAGCCAGGGGGCCCGGCGAGCAGTACTTC. Translating gives CASSLLARGPGEQYF.

The CDR3 region has the DNA TGTGCCAGCAGCGGCGGACAGGGGGGATATCAGCCCCAGCATTTT. Its translation: CASSGGQGGYQPQHF. The V and J genes are TRBV9 and TRBJ1-5, with 10 nucleotides matching TRBD1. V gave up 3 bases and J gave up 5 bases; unmatched junction bases: 5. Germline values: CDR1 SGDLS, CDR2 YYNGEE. This CDR3 is built from 15 residues. Complete variable domain (other parts from reference TRBV9 and TRBJ1-5): DSGVTQTPKHLITATGQRVTLRCSPRSGDLSVYWYQQSLDQGLQFLIQYYNGEERAKGNILERFSAQQFPDLHSELNLSSLELGDSALYFCASSGGQGGYQPQHFGDGTRLSIL.

The chain joins TRBV5-8 to TRBJ2-1, with D tentatively TRBD2 (5 bases). The CDR3 is 15 residues long. Trimming stripped 4 bases from V and 6 bases from J, with 17 bases between. Germline V lookup: CDR1 SGHTS, CDR2 YDEGEE. The CDR3: CASSPNPRGSNEQFF. The CDR3, as DNA: TGTGCCAGCAGCCCAAACCCCCGTGGGAGCAATGAGCAGTTCTTC.

V usage is TRBV10-1 and J usage is TRBJ1-6, with D uncertain. CDR1 is WNHNN, CDR2 SYGVQD, per germline (reference sequence). The CDR3 has 13 amino acids. The ends were cut back, 0 bases at V and 7 bases at J, with 4 bases in the middle. CDR3 coding DNA: TGCGCCAGCAGTGAGTCCGGGAATTCACCCCTCCACTTT. Protein: CASSESGNSPLHF.

The count of this clone is one. The chain carries TRBV6-1 and TRBJ1-2; maybe TRBD1 (5 bases). Germline CDR1 and CDR2: MNHNS and SASEGT. V gave up 7 bases and J gave up 4 bases, with 16 bases separating them. The CDR3 contains 14 residues. The chain's CDR3 is CASTPGRGGYGYTF. The CDR3, as DNA: TGTGCCAGCACCCCGGGGCGGGGAGGCTATGGCTACACCTTC.

The V gene is TRBV19, the J gene TRBJ1-5; 12 nucleotides agree with TRBD1. The CDR3 totals 19 residues. The J segment lost 2 bases and the V segment lost 3 bases, leaving 11 bases of the junction unmatched. Germline V gives CDR1 LNHDA, CDR2 SQIVND (reference sequence). The CDR3 region is CASSMDGPGQGAGNQPQHF. CDR3 DNA sequence: TGTGCCAGTAGTATGGACGGCCCGGGACAGGGGGCCGGCAATCAGCCCCAGCATTTT. The full variable domain, its missing parts supplied by reference TRBV19 and TRBJ1-5, is DGGITQSPKYLFRKEGQNVTLSCEQNLNHDAMYWYRQDPGQGLRLIYYSQIVNDFQKGDIAEGYSVSREKKESFPLTVTSAQKNPTAFYLCASSMDGPGQGAGNQPQHFGDGTRLSIL.

The genes are TRBV6-1 and TRBJ2-1; TRBD2 matches 13 bases. Looked up from germline, CDR1 is MNHNS and CDR2 is SASEGT. This CDR3 region has 16 residues. V lost 2 bases and J lost 7; bases outside the gene matches: 5. The CDR3 bases are TGTGCCAGCAGTGAACGTCTGACTAGCGGGGGGAATGAGCAGTTCTTC. Its protein is CASSERLTSGGNEQFF.

CDR3 nucleotides: TGCAGCGTTGATTGGGCGGGGTACACCTTC. This codes for CSVDWAGYTF. The rearrangement uses TRBV29-1 and TRBJ1-2; no firm D call. Trimming left V 3 bases short and J 11 bases short, with 10 bases between. CDR3 length equals 10 residues. From germline, CDR1 is SQVTM and CDR2 ANQGSEA.

This chain connects TRBV19 to TRBJ1-5; D gene uncertain. The CDR3 is 15 amino acids. The germline gives CDR1 LNHDA, CDR2 SQIVND (reference sequence). V was pared by 6 bases and J by 2 bases, with 14 bases between. The CDR3 reads CASRIKLRGNQPQHF. The CDR3 region has the DNA TGTGCCAGTAGGATAAAGTTGCGCGGCAATCAGCCCCAGCATTTT. Using reference TRBV19 and TRBJ1-5 for the parts outside the CDR3, the full variable domain is DGGITQSPKYLFRKEGQNVTLSCEQNLNHDAMYWYRQDPGQGLRLIYYSQIVNDFQKGDIAEGYSVSREKKESFPLTVTSAQKNPTAFYLCASRIKLRGNQPQHFGDGTRLSIL.

This chain links TRBV10-3 with TRBJ2-3, with 10 nucleotides matching TRBD2. Germline-derived CDR1 and CDR2 are ENHRY and SYGVKD. Trimming cost V 3 bases and J 1 base; bases outside gene matches: 7. The CDR3 covers 17 residues. CDR3 protein: CAISDQPGTSGTDTQYF. CDR3 nucleotide sequence: TGTGCCATCAGTGACCAACCCGGGACTAGCGGCACAGATACGCAGTATTTT.